These 25 T cell receptor beta chains came from one sample sequenced in a study of shared clonotypes between healthy human individuals. Sequencing was performed with immunoSEQ multiplex PCR; in TCRdb, only in-frame clones are kept and a portion is missing. The repertoire holds roughly 1,000,000 clones, with about four fifths as singletons. The sequenced sample was memory CD4+ T cells from PBMCs. Subset defined: CD45RA-negative fraction. Receptors originate from a man younger than 35 in good health. Some clones in this sample may be carry-over from other donors' samples.

V gene TRBV2 combines with J gene TRBJ1-1, with D perhaps matching TRBD1 (5 bases). V was shortened by 6 bases and J by 11 bases, with 22 bases between the two germline ends. The germline gives CDR1 SNHLY, CDR2 FYNNEI. This CDR3 region has 14 residues. In DNA form, the CDR3 reads TGTGCCAGCAGGGAGGGGCGAGGAAGTGGTCGGGCTTTCTTT. Translation: CASREGRGSGRAFF.

J is TRBJ1-2 and V is TRBV28; 8 bases map to TRBD1. J was trimmed by 4 bases and V by 5 bases; bases with no gene match: 9. The CDR3 has 15 amino acids. Germline V gene sequence: CDR1 MDHEN, CDR2 SYDVKM. The CDR3 is CASSPPQGAFYGYTF. CDR3 in DNA: TGTGCCAGCAGTCCCCCCCAGGGGGCTTTCTATGGCTACACCTTC.

V is TRBV28 and J is TRBJ2-7, with 7 bases that match TRBD2. This CDR3 contains 16 residues. Per germline, CDR1 MDHEN and CDR2 SYDVKM. Losses at the gene ends were 5 bases for V and 2 bases for J; bases not matched to a gene: 12. The DNA for the CDR3 is TGTGCCAGCAGTCCTGGGGGGGGTATAGTGGCCTACGAGCAGTACTTC. Protein: CASSPGGGIVAYEQYF.

This chain links TRBV30 with TRBJ1-4; the D is unclear. V gave up 0 bases and J gave up 8 bases, with 10 bases separating them. CDR3 length: 13 residues. Germline loops: CDR1 GTSNPN, CDR2 SVGIG (reference sequence). CDR3 sequence reads: CAWSVNDGEKLFF. Written as DNA, the CDR3 is TGTGCCTGGAGTGTAAATGATGGCGAAAAACTGTTTTTT.

The rearrangement joins TRBV5-6 to TRBJ2-7; D tentatively reads TRBD1 or TRBD2 (5 bases each). V lost 1 base to trimming and J lost 3 bases, with 11 bases between them. Germline CDR1 SGHDT, CDR2 YYEEEE. The CDR3 has 14 residues. The CDR3 nucleotides are TGTGCCAGCAGCTTGTCAGGGACCCTCTACGAGCAGTACTTC. This translates into CASSLSGTLYEQYF.

The gene calls are TRBV6-6 and TRBJ1-1, with 7 nucleotides matching TRBD1. This CDR3 has 13 residues. V was pared by 8 bases and J by 1 base, with 4 bases of the junction left unmatched. CDR1 is MNHNY and CDR2 is SVGAGI in the germline V gene (reference sequence). The CDR3 reads CASRDRRNTEAFF. As DNA, the CDR3 is TGTGCCAGCCGGGACAGAAGGAACACTGAAGCTTTCTTT.

J is TRBJ1-1 and V is TRBV29-1, with unresolved D. The V end lost 4 bases, the J end lost 3 bases, and 24 bases lay between the germline ends. Germline V lookup: CDR1 SQVTM, CDR2 ANQGSEA. The CDR3 totals 17 residues. The CDR3 coding sequence is TGCAGCGTTGGCTCTCCGCGCGGATTTCCTTTGGACACTGAAGCTTTCTTT. Translated, it gives CSVGSPRGFPLDTEAFF.

The J gene is TRBJ1-2, the V gene TRBV29-1; perhaps TRBD1 as D (6 bases). Trimming took off 4 bases at V and 4 bases at J, with 13 bases between the two ends. Germline V gene data show CDR1 as SQVTM and CDR2 as ANQGSEA. The CDR3 is made up of 13 amino acids. The CDR3 coding sequence is TGCAGCGTTGTGCGGGGGCAGGGCTATGGCTACACCTTC. This sequence encodes CSVVRGQGYGYTF.

The rearrangement joins TRBV28 to TRBJ1-1; unclear D gene. CDR1 and CDR2 (germline): MDHEN, SYDVKM. V dropped 1 base and J dropped 6 bases, with 9 bases sitting between them. This CDR3 contains 13 residues. The CDR3 DNA sequence: TGTGCCAGCAGTTTATCGTACCCCCCTGAAGCTTTCTTT. Protein product: CASSLSYPPEAFF.

This chain joins TRBV9 and TRBJ2-5; 13 bases fit TRBD2. Germline assignment: CDR1 SGDLS and CDR2 YYNGEE. This CDR3 has 17 residues. Unmatched junction bases numbered 10, after V lost 4 bases and J lost 4 bases. This CDR3 is CASSPRTSGSGGETQYF. In DNA, the CDR3 is TGTGCCAGCAGCCCCCGGACTAGCGGGAGCGGAGGAGAGACCCAGTACTTC.

The rearrangement joins TRBV7-2 to TRBJ2-7; D is ambiguous. The CDR3 sequence is 14 residues long. Per the germline V gene, CDR1 is SGHTA and CDR2 is FQGNSA. V dropped 5 bases and J dropped 3 bases, with 14 bases sitting between them. The CDR3 is CASSPQTGRYEQYF. CDR3 coding DNA: TGTGCCAGCAGCCCCCAGACTGGTCGCTACGAGCAGTACTTC. The variable domain in full, with the rest retrieved from reference TRBV7-2 and TRBJ2-7, is GAGVSQSPSNKVTEKGKDVELRCDPISGHTALYWYRQSLGQGLEFLIYFQGNSAPDKSGLPSDRFSAERTGGSVSTLTIQRTQQEDSAVYLCASSPQTGRYEQYFGPGTRLTVT.

The V gene is TRBV6-5, the J gene TRBJ2-1; 10 positions agree with TRBD2. Looked up from germline, CDR1 is MNHEY and CDR2 is SVGAGI. J gave up 8 bases and V 2 bases, and 6 bases lay outside the gene matches. This CDR3 region has 15 residues. The chain's CDR3 is CASSYTSSGSYEQFF. CDR3 sequence (DNA): TGTGCCAGCAGTTACACTTCTAGCGGGAGCTATGAGCAGTTCTTC.

This chain's CDR3 is CASATIPTKRKMNTEAFF. DNA for the CDR3: TGTGCCAGTGCCACTATCCCAACTAAGCGGAAAATGAACACTGAAGCTTTCTTT. This chain joins TRBV21-1 and TRBJ1-1. TRBV21-1 has pseudogene status. This CDR3 spans 18 amino acids.

The chain combines TRBV20-1 with TRBJ1-5; D might be TRBD1 (5 bases). V dropped 3 bases and J dropped 9 bases, with 9 bases sitting between them. Germline lookup yields CDR1 DFQATT and CDR2 SNEGSKA (reference sequence). This CDR3 has 11 residues. The CDR3 sequence: CSASMGGPQHF. CDR3 coding DNA: TGCAGTGCTAGTATGGGGGGGCCCCAGCATTTT.

V usage is TRBV11-2 and J usage is TRBJ2-1; TRBD2 matches at 9 bases. The V segment lost 1 base and the J segment 7 bases; nucleotides outside the gene matches: 11. CDR1 and CDR2 (germline): SGHAT, FQNNGV. The CDR3 loop spans 17 amino acids. The CDR3 is CASSLGPPGTSRNEQFF. The CDR3 DNA is TGTGCCAGCAGCTTAGGTCCCCCTGGGACTAGCCGAAATGAGCAGTTCTTC.

The chain uses TRBV6-6 and TRBJ2-7, with 9 bases that match TRBD1. Trimming removed 0 bases from V and 0 bases from J; junction bases left unmatched: 3. Germline CDR1 and CDR2: MNHNY and SVGAGI (reference sequence). The CDR3 extends over 16 amino acids. CDR3 in amino acids: CASSYSGTGYSYEQYF. In nucleotides, the CDR3 is TGTGCCAGCAGTTACTCCGGGACAGGGTACTCCTACGAGCAGTACTTC.

A remark on this clone: Other DNA sequences within the sample encode an identical CDR3. The J gene is TRBJ2-3, the V gene TRBV9, with no clear D. The germline V gene encodes CDR1 SGDLS and CDR2 YYNGEE. The CDR3 is made up of 13 amino acids. V gave up 0 bases and J gave up 3 bases, with 5 bases separating them. The CDR3 sequence: CASSVDLTDTQYF. CDR3 DNA: TGTGCCAGCAGCGTAGACCTTACAGATACGCAGTATTTT.

This clone was seen a few times. This chain's CDR3 is CASSRGLAGANVLTF. The CDR3 DNA reads as TGTGCCAGCTCCCGAGGATTAGCGGGGGCCAACGTCCTGACTTTC. This chain connects TRBV18 to TRBJ2-6; the D gene is possibly TRBD2 (5 bases). CDR3 length: 15 residues. Germline V gene sequence: CDR1 KGHSH, CDR2 LQKENI. V lost 6 bases and J 4 bases, leaving 13 bases between the germline ends.

The chain links TRBV5-1 to TRBJ2-7; D is undetermined. V was cut by 0 bases and J by 2 bases, with 18 bases left in between. Germline CDR1 reads SGHRS; CDR2 reads YFSETQ. The CDR3 covers 17 residues. CDR3 residues: CASSLAFLAFGAYEQYF. As DNA, the CDR3 is TGCGCCAGCAGCTTGGCGTTTTTGGCATTCGGAGCCTACGAGCAGTACTTC.

This rearrangement joins TRBV7-8 to TRBJ2-7; D is possibly TRBD1 (5 bases). The CDR3 has 13 residues. Germline-derived CDR1 and CDR2 are SGHVS and FQNEAQ. Trimming removed 5 bases from V and 3 bases from J, with 11 bases in between. This CDR3 reads CASSAYRLYEQYF. The CDR3, as DNA: TGTGCCAGCAGCGCATACAGGCTCTACGAGCAGTACTTC.

The V gene is TRBV29-1, the J gene TRBJ1-3, with D unclear. There are 17 residues in the CDR3. The germline gives CDR1 SQVTM, CDR2 ANQGSEA. V lost 1 base and J lost 0, with 16 bases in between. The CDR3 DNA reads TGCAGCGTTGAAGCGCCCTGGACTGCTAGCTCTGGAAACACCATATATTTT. Protein sequence: CSVEAPWTASSGNTIYF.

The chain is built from TRBV7-2 and TRBJ1-2; 9 bases are shared with TRBD1. V gave up 1 base and J gave up 4 bases; unmatched junction bases: 4. Per the germline V gene, CDR1 is SGHTA and CDR2 is FQGNSA. The CDR3 totals 15 residues. In nucleotides, the CDR3 is TGTGCCAGCAGCTTAGTACAGGGGGCTAGCTATGGCTACACCTTC. Translating it yields CASSLVQGASYGYTF. The full variable domain, its missing parts supplied by reference TRBV7-2 and TRBJ1-2, is GAGVSQSPSNKVTEKGKDVELRCDPISGHTALYWYRQSLGQGLEFLIYFQGNSAPDKSGLPSDRFSAERTGGSVSTLTIQRTQQEDSAVYLCASSLVQGASYGYTFGSGTRLTVV.

The rearrangement joins TRBV9 to TRBJ2-1; D may be TRBD1 (7 bases). CDR1 is SGDLS and CDR2 is YYNGEE in the germline V gene. This CDR3 has 17 amino acids. Trimming pared 2 bases from V and 10 bases from J, leaving 25 bases between. The DNA for the CDR3 is TGTGCCAGCAGCGTGCGTGCGGGCGTCGGAGGGGGCTTCGAGCAGTTCTTC. Translation gives CASSVRAGVGGGFEQFF.

The J gene is TRBJ2-3, the V gene TRBV9; D unresolved. V gave up 3 bases and J gave up 0 bases, with 11 bases separating them. CDR3 length: 15 residues. Germline-derived CDR1 and CDR2 are SGDLS and YYNGEE. CDR3 in amino acids: CASSARAASTDTQYF. Here the CDR3 DNA reads TGTGCCAGCAGCGCTCGGGCGGCCAGCACAGATACGCAGTATTTT. The full variable domain, with the rest looked up from reference TRBV9 and TRBJ2-3, is DSGVTQTPKHLITATGQRVTLRCSPRSGDLSVYWYQQSLDQGLQFLIQYYNGEERAKGNILERFSAQQFPDLHSELNLSSLELGDSALYFCASSARAASTDTQYFGPGTRLTVL.

V gene TRBV28 combines with J gene TRBJ2-3; tentatively, D is TRBD2 (5 bases). The V end lost 5 bases, the J end lost 11 bases, and 14 bases lay between the germline ends. The germline gives CDR1 MDHEN, CDR2 SYDVKM. This CDR3 has 12 residues. The CDR3 nucleotides are TGTGCCAGCAGTCCTCATGTAAGCGGGCAGTATTTT. Amino acids: CASSPHVSGQYF.